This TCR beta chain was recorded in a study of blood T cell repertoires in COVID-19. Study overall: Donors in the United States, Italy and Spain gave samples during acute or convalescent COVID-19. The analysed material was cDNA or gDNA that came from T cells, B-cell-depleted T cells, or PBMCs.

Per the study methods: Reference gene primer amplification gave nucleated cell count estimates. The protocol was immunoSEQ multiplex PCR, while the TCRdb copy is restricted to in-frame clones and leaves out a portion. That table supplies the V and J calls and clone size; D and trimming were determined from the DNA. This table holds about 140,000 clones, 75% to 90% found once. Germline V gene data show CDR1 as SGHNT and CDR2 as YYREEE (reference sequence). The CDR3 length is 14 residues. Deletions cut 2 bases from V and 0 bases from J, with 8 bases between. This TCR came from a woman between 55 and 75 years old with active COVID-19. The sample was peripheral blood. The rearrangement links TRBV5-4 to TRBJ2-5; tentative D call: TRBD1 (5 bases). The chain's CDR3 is CASSFQGNQETQYF. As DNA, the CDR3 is TGTGCCAGCAGCTTTCAGGGCAACCAAGAGACCCAGTACTTC.